This entry lists 31 T cell receptor beta chains sequenced from one sample in a study of PD-L1 blockade in urothelial cancer. The table came from immunoSEQ multiplex PCR; TCRdb's copy has only in-frame clones and leaves some out. The table includes around 30,000 clones, around three quarters detected once. Time point reported: peripheral blood 6 weeks after treatment start. Sample: PBMCs, taken around atezolizumab (anti-PD-L1) treatment. Receptors were obtained from a man in his 70s with urothelial cancer.

The CDR3 region is CASSQSTQGKVGNTIYF. For the CDR3, the DNA is TGCGCCAGCAGCCAGTCCACTCAGGGGAAGGTGGGAAACACCATATATTTT. The rearrangement joins TRBV4-3 to TRBJ1-3, with D possibly matching TRBD1 (6 bases). The V and J ends lost 3 bases and 4 bases respectively, with 19 bases between them. This CDR3 is 17 amino acids long. In germline, CDR1 is LGHNA, CDR2 YSLEER.

The chain joins TRBV6-5 to TRBJ1-6; D is unclear. The germline CDR1 and CDR2 sequences are MNHEY and SVGAGI. The CDR3 runs to 12 residues. Trimming took off 2 bases at V and 10 bases at J, with 6 bases between the two ends. CDR3 loop: CASSYEGSPLHF. The DNA of the CDR3 is TGTGCCAGCAGTTACGAGGGCTCACCCCTCCACTTT.

The chain links TRBV19 to TRBJ2-1; a weak D match, TRBD2 (6 bases). Germline assignment: CDR1 LNHDA and CDR2 SQIVND (reference sequence). V was trimmed by 4 bases and J by 8 bases, leaving 27 bases between them. The length of the CDR3 is 18 residues. CDR3 residues: CASSTGRRGNKGTDEQFF. The CDR3 DNA sequence: TGTGCCAGTAGTACCGGAAGGCGGGGAAACAAGGGTACCGATGAGCAGTTCTTC.

The chain employs TRBV5-4 and TRBJ1-4; TRBD1 is a possible D gene (5 bases). Between the trimmed V and J ends, which lost 1 base and 7 bases, there was a span of 14 bases. The CDR3 is 15 amino acids. Germline CDR1 is SGHNT and CDR2 is YYREEE (reference sequence). This CDR3 reads CASSLQGRGVEKLFF. CDR3 nucleotides: TGTGCCAGCAGCTTGCAGGGTCGAGGAGTTGAAAAACTGTTTTTT.

The gene calls are TRBV18 and TRBJ2-7; D gene ambiguous. The CDR3 is 12 amino acids. Germline V CDR1 and CDR2: KGHSH, LQKENI. V lost 2 bases and J lost 2, with 4 bases in between. CDR3 coding DNA: TGTGCCAGCTCACCAGAGACCTACGAGCAGTACTTC. This gives the protein CASSPETYEQYF. The whole variable domain, remainder taken from reference TRBV18 and TRBJ2-7, is NAGVMQNPRHLVRRRGQEARLRCSPMKGHSHVYWYRQLPEEGLKFMVYLQKENIIDESGMPKERFSAEFPKEGPSILRIQQVVRGDSAAYFCASSPETYEQYFGPGTRLTVT.

The chain links TRBV4-3 to TRBJ2-5, with D maybe TRBD1 (6 bases). The germline V and J ends were trimmed by 0 bases and 2 bases, with 13 bases remaining between them. Germline lookup yields CDR1 LGHNA and CDR2 YSLEER. CDR3 size: 16 residues. Written as DNA, the CDR3 is TGCGCCAGCAGCCAAGAGGGGGCCCCGGGACAAGAGACCCAGTACTTC. It is translated as CASSQEGAPGQETQYF.

The chain uses TRBV28 and TRBJ1-2; D might be TRBD1 (6 bases). The CDR3 has 13 amino acids. With 4 bases removed from V and 3 bases from J, the gap between germline ends came to 9 bases. CDR1 and CDR2 from the germline V gene are MDHEN and SYDVKM. For the CDR3, the DNA is TGTGCCAGCAGTTCTTCAGGGGACTATGGCTACACCTTC. Amino acids: CASSSSGDYGYTF.

The chain joins TRBV5-1 to TRBJ2-7; 7 bases line up with TRBD1. This CDR3 has 15 amino acids. V gave up 5 bases and J gave up 2 bases; unmatched junction bases: 10. Germline loops: CDR1 SGHRS, CDR2 YFSETQ. CDR3 bases: TGCGCCAGCAGAGAGGGGGCCCTATGGCCCTACGAGCAGTACTTC. It translates to CASREGALWPYEQYF.

The V call is TRBV4-2, the J call TRBJ2-1, with 16 bases identical to TRBD2. The CDR3 is 18 residues long. The germline gives CDR1 LGHNA, CDR2 YNFKEQ. V lost 4 bases, J lost 5 bases, and 8 bases stayed unmatched. The chain's CDR3 is CASSRGTSGRAQDNEQFF. CDR3 DNA sequence: TGTGCCAGCAGCCGCGGGACTAGCGGGAGGGCCCAGGACAATGAGCAGTTCTTC.

The rearrangement uses TRBV6-1 and TRBJ1-1; the D gene is possibly TRBD1 (5 bases). The germline gives CDR1 MNHNS, CDR2 SASEGT. Deletions cut 8 bases from V and 2 bases from J, with 12 bases between. The CDR3 sequence is 13 residues long. The CDR3 bases are TGTGCCAGCGTCGTCAGGGCAAACACTGAAGCTTTCTTT. Residues: CASVVRANTEAFF.

The V call is TRBV27, the J call TRBJ1-6; D gene uncertain. The CDR3 runs 15 residues. CDR1 is MNHEY and CDR2 is SMNVEV in the germline V gene (reference sequence). V shed 3 bases and J shed 0 bases, with 6 bases lying between them. The CDR3 region is CASSLGSSYNSPLHF. Written as DNA, the CDR3 is TGTGCCAGCAGTTTGGGGAGCTCCTATAATTCACCCCTCCACTTT.

In its sample, this clone was seen a few times. V usage is TRBV11-3 and J usage is TRBJ2-1, with D perhaps matching TRBD2 (6 bases). The CDR3 runs to 14 residues. From germline, CDR1 is SGHNT and CDR2 YENEEA. V lost 4 bases and J lost 10, with 17 bases in between. CDR3: CASSSFSGSREQFF. Here the CDR3 DNA reads TGTGCCAGCAGCTCTTTTAGCGGCTCACGGGAGCAGTTCTTC.

The J gene is TRBJ1-2, the V gene TRBV10-3, with TRBD1 matching 9 bases. Trimming removed 3 bases from V and 8 bases from J; junction bases left unmatched: 7. The CDR3 is 14 amino acids. Germline assignment: CDR1 ENHRY and CDR2 SYGVKD. This CDR3 reads CAISDGTGNLGYTF. The CDR3 DNA reads as TGTGCCATCAGTGACGGGACAGGGAATTTAGGCTACACCTTC.

The J gene is TRBJ2-7, the V gene TRBV14; no clear D. This CDR3 has 14 amino acids. Between the trimmed V and J ends, which lost 4 bases and 0 bases, there was a span of 10 bases. The germline V gene encodes CDR1 SGHDN and CDR2 FVKESK. The CDR3 protein is CASSPTSGSYEQYF. DNA for the CDR3: TGTGCCAGCAGCCCTACGTCGGGCTCCTACGAGCAGTACTTC.

The chain has TRBV12-5 and TRBJ1-3; D possibly corresponds to TRBD1 (5 bases). The CDR3 contains 16 residues. With 0 bases removed from V and 8 bases from J, the gap between germline ends came to 17 bases. The germline gives CDR1 LGHNT, CDR2 FRNRAP. The CDR3 protein is CASGLVLHREGHTIYF. The CDR3 bases are TGTGCTAGTGGTTTGGTACTCCATCGGGAGGGACACACCATATATTTT.

The chain combines TRBV5-4 with TRBJ2-1; possibly TRBD1 for D (6 bases). Germline V CDR1 and CDR2: SGHNT, YYREEE (reference sequence). The CDR3 sequence is 17 residues long. V lost 4 bases, J lost 5 bases, and 22 bases lay in between. This chain's CDR3 is CASSQGGGRQWDNEQFF. The CDR3 nucleotides are TGTGCCAGCAGCCAAGGGGGTGGACGACAGTGGGACAATGAGCAGTTCTTC.

This rearrangement joins TRBV6-4 to TRBJ1-6, with TRBD1 matching over 8 bases. Germline CDR1 and CDR2: MRHNA and SNTAGT. V lost 11 bases, J lost 10 bases, and 22 bases stayed unmatched. The CDR3 contains 17 residues. DNA for the CDR3: TGTGCCTCACTGAACATAGGACAGGGTTATTGGTACTCACCCCTCCACTTT. It encodes CASLNIGQGYWYSPLHF.

This clone has just one count. The chain joins TRBV27 to TRBJ1-2, with 8 positions matching TRBD1. The ends lost 2 bases at V and 7 bases at J; junction bases unmatched: 15. Germline loops: CDR1 MNHEY, CDR2 SMNVEV (reference sequence). This CDR3 has 17 residues. CDR3 DNA sequence: TGTGCCAGCAGTTTACTGGGACAGGATATAGGTGGACGTGGCTACACCTTC. Residues: CASSLLGQDIGGRGYTF.

This chain uses TRBV13 with TRBJ1-1, with D possibly TRBD1 on 6 matching bases. Germline V gene lookup returns CDR1 PRHDT and CDR2 FYEKMQ (reference sequence). CDR3 length equals 15 residues. Trimming left V 4 bases short and J 3 bases short, with 15 bases between. CDR3 residues: CASSSNRVGDTEAFF. The CDR3 DNA reads TGTGCCAGCAGCTCAAACAGGGTTGGCGACACTGAAGCTTTCTTT.

The rearrangement uses TRBV28 and TRBJ2-7; perhaps TRBD1 as D (5 bases). Germline CDR1 MDHEN, CDR2 SYDVKM. Between the trimmed V and J ends, which lost 2 bases and 4 bases, there was a span of 15 bases. CDR3 length: 15 residues. CDR3 amino acids: CASSLAGRAGYEQYF. The CDR3 region has the DNA TGTGCCAGCAGTTTAGCTGGCAGGGCCGGGTACGAGCAGTACTTC.

The chain couples TRBV19 to TRBJ2-7, with 7 bases fitting TRBD2. CDR1 is LNHDA, CDR2 SQIVND, per germline (reference sequence). The V segment lost 5 bases and the J segment 0 bases; nucleotides outside the gene matches: 7. The CDR3 is 15 amino acids. The CDR3 region has the DNA TGTGCCAGTAGTGTCACGCTAGCGGACTCCTACGAGCAGTACTTC. This sequence encodes CASSVTLADSYEQYF.

The rearrangement uses TRBV5-5 and TRBJ1-1; D gene unclear. The V and J ends lost 0 bases and 1 base respectively, with 4 bases between them. Germline CDR1 SGHKS, CDR2 YYEKEE (reference sequence). The CDR3 contains 13 residues. CDR3 protein: CASSLAQNTEAFF. Written as DNA, the CDR3 is TGTGCCAGCAGCTTGGCCCAGAACACTGAAGCTTTCTTT.

The gene calls are TRBV6-1 and TRBJ2-7; D perhaps matches TRBD1 (7 bases). V was cut by 6 bases and J by 2 bases, with 17 bases left in between. Germline CDR1 MNHNS, CDR2 SASEGT. The CDR3 totals 15 residues. The CDR3 DNA sequence: TGTGCCAGCAGGTCGGTCGGAGGGGGCCCCTACGAGCAGTACTTC. Translating it yields CASRSVGGGPYEQYF.

The CDR3: CATTTSGEETQYF. CDR3 coding DNA: TGTGCCACCACAACTAGCGGGGAAGAGACCCAGTACTTC. This chain connects TRBV2 to TRBJ2-5, with 10 bases lining up with TRBD2. CDR1 and CDR2 from the germline V gene are SNHLY and FYNNEI. The CDR3 runs 13 residues. V trimming: 10 bases; J trimming: 3 bases; junction bases outside the gene matches: 5.

V usage is TRBV19 and J usage is TRBJ2-1; 10 bases are shared with TRBD2. Per germline, CDR1 LNHDA and CDR2 SQIVND (reference sequence). CDR3 length: 16 residues. Trimming removed 3 bases from V and 8 bases from J; junction bases left unmatched: 10. The CDR3 region has the DNA TGTGCCAGTAGTATTGAATCTAGCGGGGGTGGGTATGAGCAGTTCTTC. Translation gives CASSIESSGGGYEQFF.

The J gene is TRBJ2-2, the V gene TRBV9; 8 nucleotides align to TRBD1. The CDR3 is 16 residues long. Germline V gene sequence: CDR1 SGDLS, CDR2 YYNGEE. V lost 0 bases to trimming and J lost 6 bases; unmatched junction nucleotides: 7. As DNA, the CDR3 is TGTGCCAGCAGCGTAGTGTCAGGGGGCCTGTCCGGGGAGCTGTTTTTT. Protein product: CASSVVSGGLSGELFF.

The V call is TRBV4-3, the J call TRBJ2-2, with D perhaps TRBD1 (5 bases). Germline CDR1 and CDR2: LGHNA and YSLEER. Between the trimmed V and J ends, which lost 3 bases and 3 bases, there was a span of 11 bases. There are 15 residues in the CDR3. CDR3 in DNA: TGCGCCAGCAGCCAGGACGACAGAGACACCGGGGAGCTGTTTTTT. Translated: CASSQDDRDTGELFF.

This chain uses TRBV6-5 with TRBJ1-1; the match to TRBD1 covers 7 bases. From germline, CDR1 is MNHEY and CDR2 SVGAGI. The CDR3 spans 13 residues. V was pared by 8 bases and J by 3 bases, with 6 bases of the junction left unmatched. CDR3 sequence: CASRQGGDTEAFF. As DNA, the CDR3 is TGTGCCAGCCGACAGGGCGGGGACACTGAAGCTTTCTTT.

The sample holds a few counts of this clone. The chain uses TRBV6-6 and TRBJ1-2, with no clear D. The germline V gene encodes CDR1 MNHNY and CDR2 SVGAGI (reference sequence). The V end was cut by 0 bases, the J end by 6 bases, with 14 bases between. CDR3 length: 15 residues. DNA of the CDR3: TGTGCCAGCAGTTACTCCGGCAACAGCCAGAATGGCTACACCTTC. The encoded protein is CASSYSGNSQNGYTF.

The chain carries TRBV11-3 and TRBJ1-2; no firm D call. Germline CDR1 reads SGHNT; CDR2 reads YENEEA. V was trimmed by 1 base and J by 2 bases, leaving 8 bases between them. The CDR3 loop spans 14 amino acids. The CDR3 DNA reads as TGTGCCAGCAGCTTAGGACAAGGCAACTATGGCTACACCTTC. Translated: CASSLGQGNYGYTF.

Only a few counts were recorded for this clone. This chain connects TRBV4-3 to TRBJ1-2; D is undetermined. Germline V gene lookup returns CDR1 LGHNA and CDR2 YSLEER. Trimming shortened V by 7 bases and J by 0 bases, and 15 bases separated the two germline ends. The CDR3 contains 15 residues. The CDR3 DNA is TGCGCCAGCACCCCCTCGGAGGGTACTAACTATGGCTACACCTTC. Translating gives CASTPSEGTNYGYTF.